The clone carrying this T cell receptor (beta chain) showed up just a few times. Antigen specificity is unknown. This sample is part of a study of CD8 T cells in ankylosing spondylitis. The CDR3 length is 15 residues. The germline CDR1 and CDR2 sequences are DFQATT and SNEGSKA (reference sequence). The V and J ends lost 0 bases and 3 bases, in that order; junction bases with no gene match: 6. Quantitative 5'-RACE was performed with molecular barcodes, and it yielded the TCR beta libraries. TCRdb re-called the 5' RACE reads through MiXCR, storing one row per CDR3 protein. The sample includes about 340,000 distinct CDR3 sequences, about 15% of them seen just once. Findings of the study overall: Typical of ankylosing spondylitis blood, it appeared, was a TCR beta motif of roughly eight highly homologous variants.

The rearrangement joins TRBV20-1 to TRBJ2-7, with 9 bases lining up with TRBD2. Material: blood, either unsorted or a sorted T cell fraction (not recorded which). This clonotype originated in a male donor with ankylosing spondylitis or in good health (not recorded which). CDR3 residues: CSARDPRSGSYEQYF. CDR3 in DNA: TGCAGTGCTAGAGATCCCCGTAGCGGGAGCTACGAGCAGTACTTC.